The rows below give T cell receptor beta chains drawn from one sample of a study of T-cell memory formation after mild COVID-19. A single record per CDR3 protein comes from TCRdb applying MiXCR to the 5' RACE reads. The repertoire holds roughly 450,000 distinct CDR3 sequences, with roughly 18% as singletons. The sequencing input was PBMCs or a T cell subset sorted from them (not recorded which). Receptor source: an adult woman who had mild COVID-19 (a few samples of this study predate the infection). Cell type and time point are not known. Each CDR3 is given with its conserved first and last residue. A D gene is named only where the DNA matches it firmly. Size values are once, few and many counts, or a class for expanded clones, and some rows have none.

abundance | d_gene | j_gene | len | v_gene | CDR3aa | CDR3nt
few | TRBD1 | TRBJ2-1 | 13 | TRBV27 | CASSPGQRQGEFF | TGTGCCAGCAGTCCCGGCCAGCGACAGGGGGAGTTCTTC
NA | NA | TRBJ1-1 | 15 | TRBV7-3 | CASSLYGGPNTEAFF | TGTGCCAGCAGCTTATACGGGGGCCCGAACACTGAAGCTTTCTTT
few | NA | TRBJ2-3 | 11 | TRBV7-9 | CASRGGDTQYF | TGTGCCAGTAGGGGGGGCGATACGCAGTATTTT
few | NA | TRBJ2-6 | 16 | TRBV30 | CAWRDVSSPGANVLTF | TGTGCCTGGAGAGATGTCAGCTCTCCTGGGGCCAACGTCCTGACTTTC
few | NA | TRBJ1-1 | 13 | TRBV3-1 | CASSQASILNPFF | TGTGCCAGCAGCCAAGCTAGTATCCTGAATCCTTTCTTT
few | NA | TRBJ2-1 | 14 | TRBV7-3 | CASSLAGAANEQFF | TGTGCCAGCAGCTTAGCGGGGGCGGCGAATGAGCAGTTCTTC
NA | TRBD1 | TRBJ2-7 | 14 | TRBV5-1 | CASSFSGTGDEQYF | TGCGCCAGCAGCTTCTCGGGGACAGGGGACGAGCAGTACTTC
NA | NA | TRBJ2-7 | 13 | TRBV6-5 | CASSTGIPYEQYF | TGTGCCAGCAGTACAGGGATCCCATACGAGCAGTACTTC
many | TRBD2 | TRBJ2-1 | 13 | TRBV7-6 | CASSSGLANEQFF | TGTGCCAGCAGCTCCGGACTAGCGAATGAGCAGTTCTTC
few | NA | TRBJ2-7 | 14 | TRBV11-2 | CASITSRAPYEQYF | TGTGCCAGCATTACCTCCCGGGCGCCCTACGAGCAGTACTTC
NA | TRBD2 | TRBJ2-1 | 18 | TRBV20-1 | CSASGGRLAGVLGNEQFF | TGCAGTGCTAGCGGGGGCCGGTTAGCGGGAGTTCTGGGCAATGAGCAGTTCTTC
NA | TRBD2 | TRBJ2-4 | 14 | TRBV6-6 | CASSYKGLATVRDF | TGTGCCAGCAGTTACAAGGGACTAGCCACTGTTAGGGACTTC
NA | TRBD2 | TRBJ2-3 | 16 | TRBV7-9 | CASSVERGGPYDTQYF | TGTGCCAGCAGCGTAGAGCGGGGGGGCCCGTATGATACGCAGTATTTT
NA | TRBD1 | TRBJ2-3 | 16 | TRBV12-3/TRBV12-4 | CASSRDRGSLTDTQYF | TGTGCCAGCAGCCGGGACAGGGGGTCCCTCACAGATACGCAGTATTTT
NA | TRBD2 | TRBJ2-3 | 15 | TRBV11-2 | CASSSGTSLADTQYF | TGTGCCAGCAGTTCGGGGACTAGCCTCGCAGATACGCAGTATTTT
NA | NA | TRBJ2-1 | 20 | TRBV5-4 | CASSLDSRQGGLPAYNEQFF | TGTGCCAGCAGCTTGGATTCGAGACAGGGAGGGTTACCGGCCTACAATGAGCAGTTCTTC
few | NA | TRBJ2-5 | 15 | TRBV6-2/TRBV6-3 | CASSYLGGGGETQYF | TGTGCCAGCAGTTACTTGGGGGGAGGAGGTGAGACCCAGTACTTC
many | NA | TRBJ2-1 | 14 | TRBV7-2 | CASSFWTTRDEQFF | TGTGCCAGCAGCTTCTGGACTACCCGCGATGAGCAGTTCTTC
NA | NA | TRBJ1-3 | 15 | TRBV15 | CATSREGGWGNTIYF | TGTGCCACCAGCAGAGAAGGAGGATGGGGAAACACCATATATTTT
few | TRBD1 | TRBJ2-7 | 13 | TRBV3-1 | CASSPRTGGEQYF | TGTGCCAGCAGCCCAAGGACAGGGGGCGAGCAGTACTTC
NA | NA | TRBJ2-5 | 17 | TRBV7-6 | CASSFRGSTPRGETQYF | TGTGCCAGCAGCTTTAGGGGGTCGACACCGAGGGGGGAGACCCAGTACTTC
once | NA | TRBJ2-5 | 15 | TRBV19 | CASSPRLSGDKTQYF | TGTGCCAGTAGTCCCCGACTAAGCGGGGACAAGACCCAGTACTTC
NA | TRBD1 | TRBJ2-2 | 17 | TRBV4-1 | CASSQRRWDRGSGELFF | TGCGCCAGCAGCCAGCGTCGTTGGGACAGGGGGTCCGGGGAGCTGTTTTTT
NA | TRBD2 | TRBJ2-1 | 14 | TRBV24-1 | CATSDLSSGGEQFF | TGTGCCACCAGTGATTTGTCTAGCGGGGGTGAGCAGTTCTTC
NA | NA | TRBJ1-5 | 13 | TRBV20-1 | CSARDRINQPQHF | TGCAGTGCTAGAGATCGGATCAATCAGCCCCAGCATTTT
few | NA | TRBJ1-5 | 14 | TRBV27 | CASSWVYSNQPQHF | TGTGCCAGCAGTTGGGTCTATAGCAATCAGCCCCAGCATTTT
few | TRBD1 | TRBJ2-5 | 17 | TRBV4-3 | CASSQDFGTGVRETQYF | TGCGCCAGCAGCCAAGATTTCGGGACAGGGGTTAGGGAGACCCAGTACTTC
NA | NA | TRBJ2-4 | 14 | TRBV4-1 | CASSPSSDSDIQYF | TGCGCCAGCAGCCCGAGCTCGGACAGCGACATTCAGTACTTC
NA | NA | TRBJ1-2 | 13 | TRBV20-1 | CSARDAGRAGYTF | TGCAGTGCTAGAGACGCGGGACGGGCGGGCTACACCTTC
NA | NA | TRBJ2-7 | 12 | TRBV29-1 | CSVGDVSYEQYF | TGCAGCGTGGGGGACGTGTCCTACGAGCAGTACTTC
many | TRBD2 | TRBJ2-7 | 14 | TRBV20-1 | CSATPGGGVREQYF | TGCAGTGCAACCCCGGGGGGTGGGGTACGCGAGCAGTACTTC
NA | NA | TRBJ1-2 | 15 | TRBV6-2/TRBV6-3 | CASSYWDKGGYGYTF | TGTGCCAGCAGTTACTGGGACAAAGGCGGCTATGGCTACACCTTC
few | NA | TRBJ2-7 | 16 | TRBV7-9 | CASSFYRLEGLGEQYF | TGTGCCAGCAGCTTTTACCGACTAGAAGGTCTCGGGGAGCAGTACTTC
once | TRBD2 | TRBJ2-1 | 17 | TRBV6-6 | CASSYSQTSGRDNEQFF | TGTGCCAGCAGTTACTCCCAGACTAGCGGGAGGGACAATGAGCAGTTCTTC
few | NA | TRBJ1-2 | 13 | TRBV6-5 | CASSYTANYGYTF | TGTGCCAGCAGTTACACAGCCAACTATGGCTACACCTTC
NA | TRBD1 | TRBJ2-3 | 15 | TRBV2 | CASTRQGRLTDTQYF | TGTGCCAGCACTCGACAGGGAAGACTCACAGATACGCAGTATTTT